Following are 14 T cell receptor beta chains from one sample sequenced in a study of blood T cell repertoires in COVID-19. Sequenced by immunoSEQ multiplex PCR; TCRdb stores in-frame clones only, minus some. The repertoire holds about 50,000 clones, roughly 87% seen once, with roughly 10% in the top ten. The material sequenced was peripheral blood. The receptors originated from a human donor in a cohort sampled during active COVID-19.

The chain has TRBV29-1 and TRBJ2-2; 8 nucleotides agree with TRBD1. Looked up from germline, CDR1 is SQVTM and CDR2 is ANQGSEA. There are 14 residues in the CDR3. V trimming: 4 bases; J trimming: 7 bases; junction bases outside the gene matches: 8. The CDR3 DNA follows: TGCAGCGTTGGCAACAGGGGGATTGGCGGGGAGCTGTTTTTT. As protein: CSVGNRGIGGELFF.

V and J are TRBV3-1 (or the pseudogene TRBV3-2) and TRBJ1-4, with TRBD1 as a possible D gene (5 bases). CDR1 LGHDT and CDR2 YNNKEL come from the germline V gene (reference sequence). This CDR3 has 13 residues. V lost 7 bases and J 8 bases, leaving 14 bases between the germline ends. CDR3 residues: CASMRGGGEKLFF. In nucleotides, the CDR3 is TGTGCCAGCATGCGGGGCGGTGGAGAAAAACTGTTTTTT.

This chain connects TRBV2 to TRBJ2-1; 16 bases map to TRBD2. The V gene end was trimmed by 6 bases and the J gene end by 5 bases; junction bases not matched to a gene: 28. Germline CDR1 and CDR2: SNHLY and FYNNEI. The CDR3 consists of 24 residues. The CDR3 sequence is CASRGGVRINTGGLAGGLDNEQFF. The CDR3 DNA reads as TGTGCCAGCAGGGGAGGAGTGAGGATAAATACAGGGGGACTAGCGGGAGGGCTAGACAATGAGCAGTTCTTC.

The chain carries TRBV20-1 and TRBJ2-7; D gene ambiguous. This CDR3 spans 11 amino acids. V lost 4 bases, J lost 6 bases, and 10 bases lay in between. Germline loops: CDR1 DFQATT, CDR2 SNEGSKA (reference sequence). CDR3 nucleotides: TGCAGTGCTATAACCTGGCCCGAGCAGTACTTC. Protein sequence: CSAITWPEQYF.

The V call is TRBV5-8, the J call TRBJ1-1, with TRBD1 as a possible D gene (6 bases). This CDR3 contains 15 residues. Between the trimmed V and J ends, which lost 0 bases and 1 base, there was a span of 10 bases. CDR1 is SGHTS, CDR2 YDEGEE, per germline. The CDR3 loop reads CASSLGAGANTEAFF. CDR3 nucleotide sequence: TGTGCCAGCAGCTTGGGGGCAGGGGCGAACACTGAAGCTTTCTTT.

The rearrangement uses TRBV2 and TRBJ2-1; D possibly corresponds to TRBD2 (6 bases). V lost 3 bases and J 4 bases, leaving 7 bases between the germline ends. The CDR3 consists of 13 residues. Germline CDR1 and CDR2: SNHLY and FYNNEI. CDR3 nucleotide sequence: TGTGCCAGCAGTGATGGGAGGTACAATGAGCAGTTCTTC. Protein: CASSDGRYNEQFF.

This sequence joins TRBV10-1 and TRBJ2-7, with 8 bases that match TRBD1. The CDR3 has 13 residues. Germline V gene sequence: CDR1 WNHNN, CDR2 SYGVQD (reference sequence). V gave up 8 bases and J gave up 5 bases; unmatched junction bases: 8. CDR3 nucleotides: TGCGCCAGCCAATCGACAGGGGCGGACGAGCAGTACTTC. Encoded protein: CASQSTGADEQYF.

CDR3 sequence reads: CASSHGTGAGELFF. CDR3 bases: TGCGCCAGCAGCCACGGGACAGGGGCCGGGGAGCTGTTTTTT. The chain uses TRBV4-3 and TRBJ2-2, with 10 positions matching TRBD1. The CDR3 totals 14 residues. The V gene's germline CDR1 is LGHNA and CDR2 YSLEER. Losses at the gene ends were 3 bases for V and 6 bases for J; bases not matched to a gene: 1.

Only a few counts were recorded for this clone. The V gene is TRBV14, the J gene TRBJ1-1, with D possibly being TRBD1 (6 bases). CDR1 is SGHDN, CDR2 FVKESK, per germline. The CDR3 is 14 amino acids. Trimming shortened V by 2 bases and J by 4 bases, and 11 bases separated the two germline ends. This CDR3 is CASSQFSRGTEAFF. The CDR3 nucleotides are TGTGCCAGCAGCCAATTTAGCAGGGGCACTGAAGCTTTCTTT. The full variable domain, with the rest looked up from reference TRBV14 and TRBJ1-1, is EAGVTQFPSHSVIEKGQTVTLRCDPISGHDNLYWYRRVMGKEIKFLLHFVKESKQDESGMPNNRFLAERTGGTYSTLKVQPAELEDSGVYFCASSQFSRGTEAFFGQGTRLTVV.

This clone has a single count. The chain combines TRBV6-5 with TRBJ1-1, with D hard to call. The length of the CDR3 is 11 residues. The ends were cut back, 8 bases at V and 1 base at J, with 5 bases in the middle. From germline, CDR1 is MNHEY and CDR2 SVGAGI. CDR3 region: CASWQNTEAFF. CDR3 nucleotides: TGTGCCAGCTGGCAGAACACTGAAGCTTTCTTT.

The J gene is TRBJ2-3, the V gene TRBV9, with TRBD1 matching 9 bases. Per the germline V gene, CDR1 is SGDLS and CDR2 is YYNGEE. V shed 0 bases, J shed 7 bases, and the junction held 12 bases outside the gene matches. This CDR3 spans 17 amino acids. The CDR3: CASSVDRDRVIANTQYF. The CDR3 region has the DNA TGTGCCAGCAGCGTAGACCGGGACAGGGTGATTGCAAATACGCAGTATTTT.

The V gene is TRBV6-5, the J gene TRBJ1-2; TRBD1 might be the D (5 bases). Between the trimmed V and J ends, which lost 7 bases and 6 bases, there was a span of 15 bases. The germline V gene has CDR1 MNHEY and CDR2 SVGAGI. The CDR3 sequence is 13 residues long. The DNA for the CDR3 is TGTGCCAGCATCCCCTCGGGGGATCATGGCTACACCTTC. It is translated as CASIPSGDHGYTF.

The chain is built from TRBV10-3 and TRBJ2-7; tentative D call: TRBD1 (6 bases). In germline, CDR1 is ENHRY, CDR2 SYGVKD. Trimming removed 0 bases from V and 2 bases from J, with 14 bases in between. The CDR3 extends over 16 amino acids. In DNA, the CDR3 is TGTGCCATCAGTGAGTCCATAACAGGGCTTCCCTACGAGCAGTACTTC. Its protein product is CAISESITGLPYEQYF.

This chain uses TRBV5-5 with TRBJ2-7; D is possibly TRBD1 (5 bases). The germline gives CDR1 SGHKS, CDR2 YYEKEE (reference sequence). Trimming cost V 0 bases and J 0 bases, with 10 bases left between them. This CDR3 comprises 15 residues. The CDR3 spells CASSLGRTNSYEQYF. The CDR3 nucleotides are TGTGCCAGCAGCTTGGGACGGACAAACTCCTACGAGCAGTACTTC.